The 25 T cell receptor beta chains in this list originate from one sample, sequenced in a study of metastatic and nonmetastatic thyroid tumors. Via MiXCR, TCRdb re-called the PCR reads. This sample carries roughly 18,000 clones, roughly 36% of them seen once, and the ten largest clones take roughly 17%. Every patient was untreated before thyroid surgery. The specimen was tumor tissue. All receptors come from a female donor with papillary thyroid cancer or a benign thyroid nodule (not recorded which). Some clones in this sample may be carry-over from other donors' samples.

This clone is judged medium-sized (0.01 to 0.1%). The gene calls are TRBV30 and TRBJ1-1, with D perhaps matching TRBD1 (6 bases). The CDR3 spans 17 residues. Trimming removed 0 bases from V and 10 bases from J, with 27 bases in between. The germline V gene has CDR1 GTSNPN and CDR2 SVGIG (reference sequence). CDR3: CAWSVRGSLGALGLAFF. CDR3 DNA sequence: TGTGCCTGGAGTGTACGGGGGTCGCTGGGGGCGCTGGGCCTAGCTTTCTTT. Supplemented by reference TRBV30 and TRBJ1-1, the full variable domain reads SQTIHQWPATLVQPVGSPLSLECTVEGTSNPNLYWYRQAAGRGLQLLFYSVGIGQISSEVPQNLSASRPQDRQFILSSKKLLLSDSGFYLCAWSVRGSLGALGLAFFGQGTRLTVV.

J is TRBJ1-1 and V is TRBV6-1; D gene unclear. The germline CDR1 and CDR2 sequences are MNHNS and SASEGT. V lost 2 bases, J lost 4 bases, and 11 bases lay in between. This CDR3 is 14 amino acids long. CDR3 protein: CASSELGLATEAFF. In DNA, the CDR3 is TGTGCCAGCAGTGAATTAGGGTTGGCCACTGAAGCTTTCTTT.

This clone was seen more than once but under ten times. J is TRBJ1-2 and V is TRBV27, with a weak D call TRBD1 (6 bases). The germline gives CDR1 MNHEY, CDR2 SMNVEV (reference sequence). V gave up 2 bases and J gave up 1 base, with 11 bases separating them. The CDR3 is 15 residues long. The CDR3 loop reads CASSLVGGLNYGYTF. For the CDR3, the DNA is TGTGCCAGCAGTTTAGTGGGGGGGCTTAACTATGGCTACACCTTC.

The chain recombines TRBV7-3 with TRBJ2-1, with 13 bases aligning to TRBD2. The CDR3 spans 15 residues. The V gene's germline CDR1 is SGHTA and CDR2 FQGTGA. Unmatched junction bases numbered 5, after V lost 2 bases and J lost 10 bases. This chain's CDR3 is CASSLLGLAGSEQFF. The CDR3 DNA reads TGTGCCAGCAGCTTACTGGGACTAGCGGGGTCAGAGCAGTTCTTC.

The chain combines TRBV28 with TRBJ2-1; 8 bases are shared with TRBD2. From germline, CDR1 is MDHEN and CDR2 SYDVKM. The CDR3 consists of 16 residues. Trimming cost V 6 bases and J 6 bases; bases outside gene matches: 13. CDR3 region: CASRGLRGRSANEQFF. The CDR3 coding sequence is TGTGCCAGCAGAGGGCTCCGCGGGAGGTCTGCCAATGAGCAGTTCTTC.

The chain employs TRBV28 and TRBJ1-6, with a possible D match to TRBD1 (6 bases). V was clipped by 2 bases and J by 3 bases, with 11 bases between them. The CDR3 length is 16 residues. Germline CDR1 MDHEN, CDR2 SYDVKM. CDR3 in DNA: TGTGCCAGCAGTTTAGGCAGGGGCGTCTATAATTCACCCCTCCACTTT. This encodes CASSLGRGVYNSPLHF.

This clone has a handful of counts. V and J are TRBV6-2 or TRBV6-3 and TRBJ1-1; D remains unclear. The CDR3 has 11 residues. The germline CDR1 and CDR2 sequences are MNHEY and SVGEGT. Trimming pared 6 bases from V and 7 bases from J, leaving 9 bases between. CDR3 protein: CASSPDREAFF. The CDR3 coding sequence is TGTGCCAGCAGCCCAGACCGTGAAGCTTTCTTT.

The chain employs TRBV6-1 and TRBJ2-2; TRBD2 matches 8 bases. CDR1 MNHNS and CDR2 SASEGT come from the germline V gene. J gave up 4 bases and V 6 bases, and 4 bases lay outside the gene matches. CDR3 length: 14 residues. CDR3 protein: CASRLAEITGELFF. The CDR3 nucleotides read TGTGCCAGCAGACTAGCGGAGATCACCGGGGAGCTGTTTTTT.

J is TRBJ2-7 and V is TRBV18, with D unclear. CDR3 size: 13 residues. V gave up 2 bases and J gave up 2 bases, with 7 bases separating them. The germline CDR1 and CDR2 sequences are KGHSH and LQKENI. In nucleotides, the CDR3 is TGTGCCAGCTCACCAGGTACGGCCTACGAGCAGTACTTC. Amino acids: CASSPGTAYEQYF.

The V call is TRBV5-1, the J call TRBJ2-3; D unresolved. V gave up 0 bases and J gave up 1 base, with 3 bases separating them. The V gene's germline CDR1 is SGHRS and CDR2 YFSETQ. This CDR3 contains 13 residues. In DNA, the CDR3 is TGCGCCAGCAGCTTGGTAGGCACAGATACGCAGTATTTT. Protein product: CASSLVGTDTQYF.

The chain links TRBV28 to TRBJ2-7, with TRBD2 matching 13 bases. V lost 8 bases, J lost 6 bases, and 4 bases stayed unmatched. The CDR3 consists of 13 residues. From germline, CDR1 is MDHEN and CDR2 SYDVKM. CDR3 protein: CASRTSGSGEQYF. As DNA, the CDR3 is TGTGCCAGCCGGACTAGCGGGAGTGGCGAGCAGTACTTC.

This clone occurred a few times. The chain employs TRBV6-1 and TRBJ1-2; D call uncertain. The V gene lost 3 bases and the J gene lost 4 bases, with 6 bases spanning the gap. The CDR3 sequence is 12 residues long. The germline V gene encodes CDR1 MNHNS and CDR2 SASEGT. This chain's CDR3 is CASSDTGYGYTF. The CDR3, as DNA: TGTGCCAGCAGTGACACGGGCTATGGCTACACCTTC.

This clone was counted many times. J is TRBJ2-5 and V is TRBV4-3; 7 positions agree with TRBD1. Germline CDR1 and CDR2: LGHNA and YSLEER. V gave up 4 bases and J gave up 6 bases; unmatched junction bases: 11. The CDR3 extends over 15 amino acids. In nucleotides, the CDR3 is TGCGCCAGCAGCCCGACGCACAGGGGCAGGCAGACCCAGTACTTC. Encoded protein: CASSPTHRGRQTQYF.

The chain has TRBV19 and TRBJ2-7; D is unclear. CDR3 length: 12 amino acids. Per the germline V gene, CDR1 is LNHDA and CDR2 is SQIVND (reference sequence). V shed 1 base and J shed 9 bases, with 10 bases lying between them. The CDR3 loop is CASSIGVHAQYF. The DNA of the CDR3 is TGTGCCAGTAGTATAGGAGTCCACGCGCAGTACTTC.

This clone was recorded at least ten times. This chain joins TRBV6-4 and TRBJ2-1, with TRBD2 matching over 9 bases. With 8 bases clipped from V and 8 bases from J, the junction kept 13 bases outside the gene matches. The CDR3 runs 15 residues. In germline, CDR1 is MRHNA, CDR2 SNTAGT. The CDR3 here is CASSKGASGIYEQFF. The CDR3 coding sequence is TGTGCCAGCTCTAAGGGGGCTAGCGGGATCTATGAGCAGTTCTTC.

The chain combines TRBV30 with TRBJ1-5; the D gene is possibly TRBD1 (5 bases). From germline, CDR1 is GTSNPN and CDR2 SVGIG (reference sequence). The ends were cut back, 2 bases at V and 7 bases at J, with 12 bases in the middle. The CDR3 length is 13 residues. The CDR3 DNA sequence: TGTGCCTGGAGTCCGGGCAGGGTGCAGCCCCAGCATTTT. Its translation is CAWSPGRVQPQHF. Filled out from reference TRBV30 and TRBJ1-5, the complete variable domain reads SQTIHQWPATLVQPVGSPLSLECTVEGTSNPNLYWYRQAAGRGLQLLFYSVGIGQISSEVPQNLSASRPQDRQFILSSKKLLLSDSGFYLCAWSPGRVQPQHFGDGTRLSIL.

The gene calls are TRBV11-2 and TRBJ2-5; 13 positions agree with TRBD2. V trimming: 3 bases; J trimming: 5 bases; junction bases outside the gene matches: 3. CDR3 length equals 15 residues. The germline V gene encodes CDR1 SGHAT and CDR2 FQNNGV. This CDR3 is CASSFTSGGAETQYF. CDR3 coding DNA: TGTGCCAGCAGCTTCACTAGCGGGGGGGCGGAGACCCAGTACTTC. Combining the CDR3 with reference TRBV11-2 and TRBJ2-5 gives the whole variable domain EAGVAQSPRYKIIEKRQSVAFWCNPISGHATLYWYQQILGQGPKLLIQFQNNGVVDDSQLPKDRFSAERLKGVDSTLKIQPAKLEDSAVYLCASSFTSGGAETQYFGPGTRLLVL.

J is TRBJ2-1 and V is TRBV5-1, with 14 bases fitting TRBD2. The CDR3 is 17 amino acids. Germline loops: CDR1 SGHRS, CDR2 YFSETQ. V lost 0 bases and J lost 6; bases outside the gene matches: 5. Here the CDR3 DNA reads TGCGCCAGCAGCTTGGGGTTCGGGACTAGCGGGGGCAATGAGCAGTTCTTC. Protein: CASSLGFGTSGGNEQFF.

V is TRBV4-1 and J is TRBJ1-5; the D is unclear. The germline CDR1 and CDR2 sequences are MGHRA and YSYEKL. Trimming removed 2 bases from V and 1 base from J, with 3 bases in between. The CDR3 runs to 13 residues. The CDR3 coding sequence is TGCGCCAGCAGCCAAAACAGCAATCAGCCCCAGCATTTT. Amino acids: CASSQNSNQPQHF.

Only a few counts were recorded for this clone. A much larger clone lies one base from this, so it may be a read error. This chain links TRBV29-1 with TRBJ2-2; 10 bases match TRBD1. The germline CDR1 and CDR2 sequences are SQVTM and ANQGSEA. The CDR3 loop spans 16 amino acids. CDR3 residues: CSACRGQGCFTGELSF. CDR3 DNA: TGCAGCGCCTGTAGGGGACAGGGGTGTTTCACCGGGGAGCTGTCTTTT.

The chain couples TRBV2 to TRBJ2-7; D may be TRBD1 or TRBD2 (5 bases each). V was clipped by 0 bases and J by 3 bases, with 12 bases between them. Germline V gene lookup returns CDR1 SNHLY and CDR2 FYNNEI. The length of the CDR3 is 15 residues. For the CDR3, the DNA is TGTGCCAGCAGTGAAGCCCCGGGACCTCTCTACGAGCAGTACTTC. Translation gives CASSEAPGPLYEQYF. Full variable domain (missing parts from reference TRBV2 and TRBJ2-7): EPEVTQTPSHQVTQMGQEVILRCVPISNHLYFYWYRQILGQKVEFLVSFYNNEISEKSEIFDDQFSVERPDGSNFTLKIRSTKLEDSAMYFCASSEAPGPLYEQYFGPGTRLTVT.

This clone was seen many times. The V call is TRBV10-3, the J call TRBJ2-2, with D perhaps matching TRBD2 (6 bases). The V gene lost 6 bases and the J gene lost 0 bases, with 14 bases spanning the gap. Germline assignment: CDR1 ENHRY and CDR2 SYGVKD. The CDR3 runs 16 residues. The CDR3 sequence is CAISPLSGSNTGELFF. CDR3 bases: TGTGCCATCAGCCCTCTTAGCGGATCGAACACCGGGGAGCTGTTTTTT.

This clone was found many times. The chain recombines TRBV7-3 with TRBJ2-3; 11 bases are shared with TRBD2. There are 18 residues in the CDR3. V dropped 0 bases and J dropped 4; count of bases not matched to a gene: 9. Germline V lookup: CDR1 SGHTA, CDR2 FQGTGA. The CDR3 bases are TGTGCCAGCAGCTTAACCCCCCTACTAGCGGGAGCTGCAGATACGCAGTATTTT. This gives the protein CASSLTPLLAGAADTQYF.

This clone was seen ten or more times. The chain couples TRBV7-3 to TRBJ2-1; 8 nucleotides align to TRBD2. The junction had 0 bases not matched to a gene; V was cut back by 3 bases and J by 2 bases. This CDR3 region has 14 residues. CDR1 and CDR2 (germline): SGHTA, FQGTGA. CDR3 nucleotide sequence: TGTGCCAGCAGCTTGGGACTAGCCTACAATGAGCAGTTCTTC. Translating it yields CASSLGLAYNEQFF.

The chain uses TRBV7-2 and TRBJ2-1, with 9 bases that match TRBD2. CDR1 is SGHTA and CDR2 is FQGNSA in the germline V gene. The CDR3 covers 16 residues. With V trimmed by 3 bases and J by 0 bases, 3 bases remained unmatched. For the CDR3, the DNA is TGTGCCAGCAGCTTGCGGGGGGGAAGCTCCTACAATGAGCAGTTCTTC. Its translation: CASSLRGGSSYNEQFF.